The source of this T cell receptor (beta chain) is a study of T cell clones after liver transplantation. Study summary: Post-transplant blood was tracked for graft-donor-reactive T cell clones identified in a pre-transplant mixed lymphocyte reaction. Tolerance: complete withdrawal held at least one year, liver enzymes staying within twice normal. Study outcomes and limitations: In most of the 8 subjects, circulating graft-donor-reactive CD4 TCRbeta sequences fell significantly after transplant. A larger donor-reactive than third-party decline suggested partial antigen-specific deletion.

From germline, CDR1 is SEHNR and CDR2 FQNEAQ (reference sequence). The V end lost 5 bases, the J end lost 6 bases, and 15 bases lay between the germline ends. The CDR3 extends over 14 amino acids. In the case of this clone: Its target is not known.

TCRdb's copy holds only in-frame clones and misses some; the assay was immunoSEQ multiplex PCR. The sample yields about 15,000 clones, nearly 95% seen once. The gene calls are TRBV7-9 and TRBJ2-3; a possible D gene is TRBD1 (6 bases). This specimen consisted of CD8+ T cells from blood, obtained before liver transplant. The sequence came from a human donor who received a liver transplant. The CDR3: CASSPLAGVDTQYF. The CDR3, as DNA: TGTGCCAGCAGCCCTCTAGCAGGGGTGGATACGCAGTATTTT.